Presented here are 4 T cell receptor beta chains from one specimen sequenced in a study of cytomegalovirus exposure and HLA in healthy donors. PCR primers comprised 60 Vbeta and 13 Jbeta primers. Profiled with immunoSEQ multiplex PCR; TCRdb holds only in-frame clones, not every one. Its table records fewer than 200,000 clones. The sequencing input was PBMCs. Receptors originate from a woman aged 55-70 years in good health and CMV-seronegative.

This rearrangement joins TRBV11-2 to TRBJ2-5, with D uncertain. The germline V gene encodes CDR1 SGHAT and CDR2 FQNNGV. CDR3 length: 14 residues. Trimming cost V 2 bases and J 5 bases, with 12 bases left between them. The CDR3 loop is CASSLLPPEETQYF. The CDR3 region has the DNA TGTGCCAGCAGCTTACTTCCACCGGAGGAGACCCAGTACTTC.

The chain joins TRBV7-7 to TRBJ2-3; possible D gene TRBD1, 6 bases. The germline CDR1 and CDR2 sequences are SSHAT and FNYEAQ (reference sequence). V gave up 5 bases and J gave up 4 bases, with 13 bases separating them. This CDR3 is built from 14 residues. The CDR3 bases are TGTGCCAGCAGCAAAGACAGGACTTCAGATACGCAGTATTTT. Translating it yields CASSKDRTSDTQYF.

The chain joins TRBV7-3 to TRBJ2-1; a weak D match, TRBD1 (6 bases). Trimming stripped 5 bases from V and 0 bases from J, with 11 bases between. Per the germline V gene, CDR1 is SGHTA and CDR2 is FQGTGA. This CDR3 is built from 15 residues. The CDR3 DNA follows: TGTGCCAGCAGCCCACAGGGTAGCTCCTACAATGAGCAGTTCTTC. Its protein is CASSPQGSSYNEQFF.

The chain recombines TRBV6-4 with TRBJ1-1; TRBD1 aligns across 8 bases. This CDR3 is built from 13 residues. CDR1 is MRHNA, CDR2 SNTAGT, per germline. The junction had 3 bases not matched to a gene; V was cut back by 5 bases and J by 4 bases. In DNA form, the CDR3 reads TGTGCCAGCAGTAACAGGGGGACCACTGAAGCTTTCTTT. Amino acid sequence: CASSNRGTTEAFF.